This T cell receptor (beta chain) originates from a study of beta chain features in type 1 diabetes. Investigators reverse transcribed all isolated RNA, so they sequenced expressed TCRB transcripts. The assay was immunoSEQ multiplex PCR, and TCRdb's table has in-frame clones only and misses some. Of about half a million clones listed, approximately 30% were seen once; the top ten hold about 0.065%. The CDR3 covers 10 residues. The germline V gene encodes CDR1 ENHRY and CDR2 SYGVKD. With 3 bases removed from V and 9 bases from J, the gap between germline ends came to 6 bases. Sequenced: naive CD4+ T cells from blood. The sequence derives from a man younger than 35 in good health. This chain connects TRBV10-3 to TRBJ2-7; D is perhaps TRBD2 (5 bases). The CDR3 DNA is TGTGCCATCAGTGACGGGGTGCAGTACTTC. Encoded protein: CAISDGVQYF.